A single T cell receptor (beta chain) is shown here with its context. As yet, its antigen is unknown. Only in-frame clones appear in the TCRdb table, and some are missing; sequencing was by immunoSEQ multiplex PCR. The sample consists of approximately 90,000 clones, about 89% of them appearing once. This sample was included in a study of OX40 agonist ivuxolimab in advanced cancers. The overall study: The group had a mean age of 60 years, ranged from roughly 20 to 79, and was just under 85% male. General study results and limits: Also showing low normalized T-cell clonal expansion were some of the nonresponders. At 0.1 to 3.0 mg/kg, clonal expansion of CD4+ and CD8+ blood T cells had occurred by week 6. Relatively little clonal expansion, among the lowest observed, appeared in partial responders at 0.1-3.0 mg/kg.

This CDR3 region has 13 residues. Trimming took off 5 bases at V and 5 bases at J, with 12 bases between the two ends. Per the germline V gene, CDR1 is SGHTA and CDR2 is FQGTGA. The sample was CD4+ or CD8+ T cells sorted from blood, taken in a trial of the OX40 agonist ivuxolimab. The V call is TRBV7-3, the J call TRBJ2-5; D possibly matches TRBD1 or TRBD2 (5 bases each). The clonotype comes from an adult with an advanced solid tumor such as melanoma, head and neck, liver or kidney cancer. CDR3 sequence reads: CASSPGPGETQYF. The CDR3 DNA is TGTGCCAGCAGCCCGGGGCCGGGGGAGACCCAGTACTTC.